What follows are 27 T cell receptor beta chains derived from one specimen sequenced in a study of siplizumab effects on memory and regulatory T cells. Using immunoSEQ multiplex PCR, the repertoire was profiled, and TCRdb retains in-frame clones only, with some absent. The table has approximately 60,000 clones, around three quarters seen once. The source material was memory CD4+ T cells sorted from blood. Source of these receptors: a human donor in good health.

The chain recombines TRBV11-3 with TRBJ2-2; 9 bases match TRBD1. Trimming cost V 6 bases and J 4 bases; bases outside gene matches: 12. The CDR3 length is 17 residues. Germline CDR1 reads SGHNT; CDR2 reads YENEEA. CDR3 sequence (DNA): TGTGCCAGCAGTCAACCTTCGGACAGGGGCGGCACCGGGGAGCTGTTTTTT. It translates to CASSQPSDRGGTGELFF.

The CDR3 loop reads CASSEALGHQTQYF. CDR3 bases: TGTGCCAGCAGTGAAGCGTTAGGGCATCAGACCCAGTACTTC. V and J are TRBV6-1 and TRBJ2-5; D is undetermined. Trimming cost V 0 bases and J 6 bases, with 11 bases left between them. Germline V gives CDR1 MNHNS, CDR2 SASEGT. This CDR3 has 14 residues.

This sequence joins TRBV28 and TRBJ2-5; perhaps TRBD2 as D (6 bases). The J call may be incorrect, as the DNA end agrees better with TRBJ2-7. This CDR3 contains 12 residues. Per the germline V gene, CDR1 is MDHEN and CDR2 is SYDVKM. The DNA for the CDR3 is TGTGCCAGCCTGACTAGTAGGGGCGAGCAGTACTTC. Protein sequence: CASLTSRGEQYF.

The rearrangement uses TRBV5-4 and TRBJ1-2; D unclear. The CDR3 spans 13 residues. Trimming pared 2 bases from V and 0 bases from J, leaving 5 bases between. Germline V gene sequence: CDR1 SGHNT, CDR2 YYREEE (reference sequence). The CDR3 nucleotides read TGTGCCAGCAGCTTAACAGCTAACTATGGCTACACCTTC. This gives the protein CASSLTANYGYTF.

The chain uses TRBV19 and TRBJ1-3; D uncertain. V was shortened by 10 bases and J by 0 bases, with 10 bases between the two germline ends. CDR1 is LNHDA and CDR2 is SQIVND in the germline V gene (reference sequence). This CDR3 has 13 amino acids. Here the CDR3 reads CATAGSSGNTIYF. The CDR3 DNA follows: TGTGCCACCGCTGGATCCTCTGGAAACACCATATATTTT.

The rearrangement links TRBV7-2 to TRBJ1-2, with TRBD1 matching over 8 bases. Germline CDR1 SGHTA, CDR2 FQGNSA. The CDR3 length is 14 residues. V lost 2 bases and J lost 4; bases outside the gene matches: 3. CDR3 sequence: CASSLSGQGYGYTF. The CDR3 region has the DNA TGTGCCAGCAGCTTATCAGGACAGGGCTATGGCTACACCTTC.

CDR3 sequence reads: CASSQRGPVTYNEQFF. CDR3 sequence (DNA): TGCGCCAGCAGCCAACGAGGCCCCGTGACCTACAATGAGCAGTTCTTC. The chain employs TRBV4-1 and TRBJ2-1; D gene unclear. Looked up from germline, CDR1 is MGHRA and CDR2 is YSYEKL. This CDR3 contains 16 residues. V was cut by 2 bases and J by 2 bases, with 13 bases left in between.

The chain uses TRBV7-3 and TRBJ2-1; perhaps TRBD2 as D (5 bases). The CDR3 spans 13 residues. Germline loops: CDR1 SGHTA, CDR2 FQGTGA. V shed 8 bases and J shed 4 bases, with 12 bases lying between them. The CDR3 here is CASGASKYNEQFF. CDR3 in DNA: TGTGCCAGCGGAGCTAGCAAATACAATGAGCAGTTCTTC.

The chain links TRBV28 to TRBJ1-1, with D tentatively TRBD1 (6 bases). The germline V and J ends were trimmed by 7 bases and 6 bases, with 15 bases remaining between them. This CDR3 is 13 amino acids long. Germline CDR1 reads MDHEN; CDR2 reads SYDVKM. The CDR3 protein is CASIRGGGPEAFF. The CDR3 nucleotides are TGTGCCAGCATCCGGGGTGGGGGCCCTGAAGCTTTCTTT.

This sequence joins TRBV18 and TRBJ2-5; no definite D call. The V end was cut by 6 bases, the J end by 1 base, with 15 bases between. Germline CDR1 is KGHSH and CDR2 is LQKENI. The CDR3 totals 15 residues. The CDR3 DNA is TGTGCCAGCTCGCCGACGGCTCGACCCCAAGAGACCCAGTACTTC. This codes for CASSPTARPQETQYF.

The chain couples TRBV5-6 to TRBJ2-5, with a possible D match to TRBD1 (5 bases). Trimming removed 0 bases from V and 4 bases from J, with 13 bases in between. CDR1 and CDR2 (germline): SGHDT, YYEEEE. The CDR3 loop spans 15 amino acids. CDR3 region: CASSLEGFSGETQYF. DNA for the CDR3: TGTGCCAGCAGCTTGGAGGGGTTTTCAGGAGAGACCCAGTACTTC.

The chain joins TRBV6-5 to TRBJ1-1, with D uncertain. V lost 5 bases and J 7 bases, leaving 17 bases between the germline ends. In germline, CDR1 is MNHEY, CDR2 SVGAGI. The CDR3 runs to 14 residues. The CDR3 nucleotides are TGTGCCAGCAGTGAATTCTCGCAGGTGGGTGAAGCTTTCTTT. This translates into CASSEFSQVGEAFF.

J is TRBJ2-3 and V is TRBV29-1; TRBD1 matches at 7 bases. This CDR3 is 15 amino acids long. V shed 5 bases, J shed 0 bases, and the junction held 8 bases outside the gene matches. Per the germline V gene, CDR1 is SQVTM and CDR2 is ANQGSEA. This CDR3 reads CSVQPTGFSTDTQYF. The CDR3 DNA follows: TGCAGCGTTCAACCGACAGGGTTTAGCACAGATACGCAGTATTTT.

The genes are TRBV19 and TRBJ1-3, with D possibly matching TRBD1 (5 bases). The germline V and J ends were trimmed by 3 bases and 2 bases, with 17 bases remaining between them. Per germline, CDR1 LNHDA and CDR2 SQIVND (reference sequence). The CDR3 extends over 17 amino acids. CDR3 in amino acids: CASSISTEPGAGNTIYF. CDR3 nucleotides: TGTGCCAGTAGTATTAGCACTGAGCCGGGGGCTGGAAACACCATATATTTT.

The J gene is TRBJ1-3, the V gene TRBV11-2; 7 bases align to TRBD1. The germline V gene encodes CDR1 SGHAT and CDR2 FQNNGV. The CDR3 is 15 amino acids. With 5 bases clipped from V and 2 bases from J, the junction kept 6 bases outside the gene matches. The CDR3: CASSQGGATGNTIYF. The CDR3 bases are TGTGCCAGCAGCCAGGGGGGGGCAACTGGAAACACCATATATTTT.

This chain links TRBV10-2 with TRBJ2-3; D is unclear. Germline CDR1 and CDR2: WSHSY and SAAADI. V was pared by 0 bases and J by 6 bases, with 4 bases between. The CDR3 is made up of 12 amino acids. The CDR3 is CASSESGDTQYF. CDR3 DNA sequence: TGCGCCAGCAGTGAGTCGGGGGATACGCAGTATTTT.

This clone showed up just a few times. This sequence joins TRBV2 and TRBJ2-7; D is undetermined. The V and J ends lost 8 bases and 0 bases respectively, with 11 bases between them. The germline CDR1 and CDR2 sequences are SNHLY and FYNNEI. The CDR3 extends over 13 amino acids. The CDR3 nucleotides are TGTGCCAGCGAACACACGAGCTCCTACGAGCAGTACTTC. Its translation is CASEHTSSYEQYF.

CDR3 nucleotide sequence: TGTGCCAGCAGGGGAGGGGGGATAGGTGAGCAGTACTTC. Translating it yields CASRGGGIGEQYF. The chain couples TRBV27 to TRBJ2-7, with TRBD2 as a possible D gene (7 bases). Trimming took 6 bases from V and 7 from J, leaving 16 bases between them. The CDR3 is made up of 13 amino acids. Germline lookup yields CDR1 MNHEY and CDR2 SMNVEV (reference sequence).

V and J are TRBV19 and TRBJ1-2; unclear D gene. CDR3 size: 11 residues. Germline assignment: CDR1 LNHDA and CDR2 SQIVND (reference sequence). The V and J ends lost 6 bases and 8 bases respectively, with 10 bases between them. The CDR3 coding sequence is TGTGCCAGTAGGAGCCGGAGAGGCTACACCTTC. Its translation is CASRSRRGYTF.

J is TRBJ1-3 and V is TRBV19; a weak D match, TRBD1 (5 bases). CDR3 size: 14 residues. The V end lost 5 bases, the J end lost 2 bases, and 10 bases lay between the germline ends. Germline loops: CDR1 LNHDA, CDR2 SQIVND (reference sequence). The CDR3 region has the DNA TGTGCCAGTAGTTCGGACACGGCTGGAAACACCATATATTTT. Translated: CASSSDTAGNTIYF.

The chain carries TRBV6-1 and TRBJ2-1; TRBD2 aligns across 13 bases. The junction had 6 bases not matched to a gene; V was cut back by 5 bases and J by 8 bases. Germline-derived CDR1 and CDR2 are MNHNS and SASEGT. This CDR3 spans 15 amino acids. CDR3 sequence (DNA): TGTGCCAGCAGTTTTACTAGCGGGGGGGCTTATGAGCAGTTCTTC. As protein: CASSFTSGGAYEQFF.

The chain joins TRBV9 to TRBJ2-5, with 7 bases matching TRBD1. Germline CDR1 reads SGDLS; CDR2 reads YYNGEE. The length of the CDR3 is 14 residues. With 5 bases clipped from V and 2 bases from J, the junction kept 6 bases outside the gene matches. The CDR3: CASSPGQRQETQYF. For the CDR3, the DNA is TGTGCCAGCAGTCCGGGACAGCGACAAGAGACCCAGTACTTC.

This sequence joins TRBV6-5 and TRBJ2-7; 8 bases are a match to TRBD1. Germline values: CDR1 MNHEY, CDR2 SVGAGI. The junction had 2 bases not matched to a gene; V was cut back by 1 base and J by 6 bases. This CDR3 contains 13 residues. The CDR3 DNA sequence: TGTGCCAGCAGTTACTGGACAGGGTCCGAGCAGTACTTC. Encoded protein: CASSYWTGSEQYF.

This clone was seen only once. V and J are TRBV5-1 and TRBJ2-5; 9 positions match TRBD2. Looked up from germline, CDR1 is SGHRS and CDR2 is YFSETQ. J lost 2 bases, V lost 0 bases, and 5 bases had no gene match. The length of the CDR3 is 16 residues. The DNA for the CDR3 is TGCGCCAGCAGCTTGGCAGCTAGCGGGGAGCAAGAGACCCAGTACTTC. Translation: CASSLAASGEQETQYF.

The chain employs TRBV4-1 and TRBJ2-5; D call uncertain. Trimming removed 1 base at V and 9 bases at J, with 9 bases between. This CDR3 region has 12 residues. CDR1 and CDR2 from the germline V gene are MGHRA and YSYEKL. CDR3 nucleotides: TGCGCCAGCAGCCAAGGGGTGAGTCCCCAGTACTTC. Translating gives CASSQGVSPQYF.

V usage is TRBV29-1 and J usage is TRBJ1-3; D not certain. This CDR3 comprises 16 residues. Germline-derived CDR1 and CDR2 are SQVTM and ANQGSEA. With 5 bases removed from V and 0 bases from J, the gap between germline ends came to 17 bases. CDR3 DNA: TGCAGCGTTTTCCAAGCCGACACTCTCTCTGGAAACACCATATATTTT. This translates into CSVFQADTLSGNTIYF.

This clone was observed a few times. This chain uses TRBV4-3 with TRBJ2-1; 8 bases fit TRBD2. CDR3 size: 18 residues. J was trimmed by 7 bases and V by 0 bases; bases with no gene match: 14. The germline V gene encodes CDR1 LGHNA and CDR2 YSLEER. The CDR3 here is CASSQDGQGTRGKNEQFF. CDR3 bases: TGCGCCAGCAGCCAAGATGGTCAAGGGACTAGAGGCAAAAATGAGCAGTTCTTC.